The 6 T cell receptor beta chains below were found in one sample sequenced in a study of blood T cell repertoires in COVID-19. TCRdb's table, derived via immunoSEQ multiplex PCR, lists solely in-frame clones and lacks some. This sample yields approximately 170,000 clones, of which 80% to 90% are seen a single time; 1.5% to 2% belongs to the top ten. The material sequenced was peripheral blood. The receptors stem from a man between 18 and 29 years old who had recovered from COVID-19.

The gene calls are TRBV4-3 and TRBJ1-5; maybe TRBD1 (5 bases). Trimming stripped 4 bases from V and 4 bases from J, with 14 bases between. The germline gives CDR1 LGHNA, CDR2 YSLEER. The CDR3 is 15 residues long. CDR3 sequence reads: CASSLAWGGNQPQHF. Here the CDR3 DNA reads TGCGCCAGCAGCCTAGCGTGGGGGGGGAATCAGCCCCAGCATTTT.

V is TRBV15 and J is TRBJ1-1; 9 positions agree with TRBD1. The CDR3 totals 18 residues. Germline CDR1 and CDR2: LNHNV and YYDKDF (reference sequence). V shed 2 bases, J shed 10 bases, and the junction held 20 bases outside the gene matches. The CDR3 nucleotides are TGTGCCACCAGCAGACTTTCCGGTATTCTCCGGACAGGGGAGGGAGCTTTCTTT. Translating it yields CATSRLSGILRTGEGAFF.

The chain uses TRBV5-6 and TRBJ2-5; tentatively, D is TRBD2 (5 bases). The CDR3 loop spans 16 amino acids. Germline loops: CDR1 SGHDT, CDR2 YYEEEE. Trimming left V 1 base short and J 4 bases short, with 17 bases between. In DNA, the CDR3 is TGTGCCAGCAGCTTGACCGGATCAGGACGGGGAGAGACCCAGTACTTC. Amino acid sequence: CASSLTGSGRGETQYF.

V is TRBV3-1 (or the pseudogene TRBV3-2) and J is TRBJ2-7; TRBD1 is a possible D gene (5 bases). CDR3 size: 16 residues. Germline lookup yields CDR1 LGHDT and CDR2 YNNKEL (reference sequence). Trimming shortened V by 0 bases and J by 2 bases, and 14 bases separated the two germline ends. CDR3 sequence (DNA): TGTGCCAGCAGCCAAGATACTCGGCAGGGAACCTACGAGCAGTACTTC. It codes for CASSQDTRQGTYEQYF.

This clone was counted a few times. V is TRBV3-1 (or the pseudogene TRBV3-2) and J is TRBJ1-2, with 12 bases that match TRBD1. V was pared by 4 bases and J by 2 bases, with 2 bases of the junction left unmatched. The CDR3 sequence is 15 residues long. The germline V gene has CDR1 LGHDT and CDR2 YNNKEL (reference sequence). The CDR3 loop is CASSRGTGGNYGYTF. CDR3 coding DNA: TGTGCCAGCAGCCGAGGGACAGGGGGCAACTATGGCTACACCTTC.

This clone was picked up a small number of times. The rearrangement uses TRBV6-2 or TRBV6-3 and TRBJ1-1; D unresolved. Trimming left V 0 bases short and J 5 bases short, with 4 bases between. The CDR3 is made up of 12 amino acids. The germline CDR1 and CDR2 sequences are MNHEY and SVGEGT. CDR3 in amino acids: CASSYSTTEAFF. Here the CDR3 DNA reads TGTGCCAGCAGTTACTCGACTACTGAAGCTTTCTTT.